This T cell receptor (beta chain) comes out of a study of regulatory T cells in long-lasting Graves disease. The authors built TCR beta libraries using iRepertoire HTBI primers and Arm-PCR of CDR3 regions. MiXCR, run by TCRdb on the multiplex PCR reads, gives a single entry per CDR3 protein. The sample has 600,000 to 650,000 distinct CDR3 sequences; roughly 15% are singletons. This CDR3 region has 14 residues. After removal of 4 bases from V and 2 bases from J, the junction contained 4 bases not matched to a gene. CDR1 LNHDA and CDR2 SQIVND come from the germline V gene (reference sequence). As to time point: newly diagnosed GD, antithyroid drugs for less than 3 months. The TCR library was made from RNA that had been extracted from PBMCs in TRIzol. This sample also belongs to another study, concerning T cells in Graves' hyperthyroidism and ophthalmopathy.

The TCR originated in a woman aged 25 to 39 with Graves disease. The chain combines TRBV19 with TRBJ2-5, with TRBD2 matching 7 bases. This material consisted of peripheral blood mononuclear cells (PBMCs), taken at new diagnosis, from a patient treated with antithyroid drugs. CDR3 sequence (DNA): TGTGCCAGTAGTACCCGGGACTATCAAGAGACCCAGTACTTC. Encoded protein: CASSTRDYQETQYF.